This T cell receptor (beta chain) was sequenced for a study of blood T cell repertoires in COVID-19. Across the study: Sites across the United States, Italy and Spain contributed samples from acute and convalescent COVID-19.

The CDR3 runs 16 residues. Germline-derived CDR1 and CDR2 are MNHNS and SASEGT. The V gene end was trimmed by 1 base and the J gene end by 3 bases; junction bases not matched to a gene: 1. TCRdb's copy holds only in-frame clones and misses some; the assay was immunoSEQ multiplex PCR. The table has under 350,000 clones, about nine tenths seen once. Sequenced: PBMCs or T cells enriched from blood (not recorded which). The origin of this receptor is a man aged 30-40 years who had recovered from COVID-19. The chain joins TRBV6-1 to TRBJ2-2; 11 nucleotides agree with TRBD1. The CDR3 bases are TGTGCCAGCAGTGAAGGGACAGGGGGCCACACCGGGGAGCTGTTTTTT. Translating gives CASSEGTGGHTGELFF.